This is a list of T cell receptor beta chains from one sample in a study of cytomegalovirus exposure and HLA in healthy donors. TCRdb's table, derived via immunoSEQ multiplex PCR, lists solely in-frame clones and lacks some. The sample includes roughly 150,000 clones, 73% seen only once; the top ten take 4.5% to 5.5%. The specimen was PBMCs. All receptors derive from a woman aged 18-30 years in good health and CMV-seropositive. CDR3s leave out the opening cysteine and the closing phenylalanine or tryptophan. Fields, in order: V gene, CDR3 length, D gene, CDR3 protein. The D gene is left open where the match is weak.

TRBV4-1 | 13 | TRBD1 | ASSLGGGGRYGYT
TRBV28 | 9 | TRBD1 | ASSRGQRYT
TRBV6-1 | 11 | NA | ASSDRLLGGYT
TRBV28 | 13 | NA | ASSFGGAGTGELF
TRBV6-5 | 12 | NA | ASSYGTDNQPQH
TRBV15 | 13 | TRBD2 | ATRAGGGAGETQY
TRBV7-3 | 12 | NA | ASSSRGSVTEAF
TRBV5-1 | 13 | NA | ASSFEGGMNTEAF
TRBV4-1 | 14 | NA | ASSLDRGSSYNEQF
TRBV30 | 13 | NA | AWKLPGAANYGYI
TRBV4-1 | 15 | TRBD2 | ASSQIASGASTDTQY
TRBV5-1 | 13 | NA | ASSQGSFSTDTQY
TRBV7-3 | 12 | NA | ASSLAGSTDTQY
TRBV30 | 12 | TRBD2 | AWWASGGIYEQY